The subject of this entry is one T cell receptor (beta chain). The method was immunoSEQ multiplex PCR; TCRdb's version includes in-frame clones alone and lacks a portion of them. The sample lists about 610,000 clones, roughly 88% occurring once. These data come from a study of shared T cell receptors in the human thymus. The V gene end was trimmed by 0 bases and the J gene end by 3 bases; junction bases not matched to a gene: 4. Germline V gives CDR1 MGHRA, CDR2 YSYEKL. The CDR3 has 17 residues. These sequences were also reported in another study, on human thymus T cells.

V usage is TRBV4-1 and J usage is TRBJ2-2; 10 bases fit TRBD2. The receptor was isolated from a boy in the first two years of life with a congenital heart defect. Sequenced sample: thymocytes. The CDR3 protein is CASSQEGLAGDTGELFF. The CDR3 DNA reads TGCGCCAGCAGCCAAGAGGGTCTAGCGGGAGACACCGGGGAGCTGTTTTTT.